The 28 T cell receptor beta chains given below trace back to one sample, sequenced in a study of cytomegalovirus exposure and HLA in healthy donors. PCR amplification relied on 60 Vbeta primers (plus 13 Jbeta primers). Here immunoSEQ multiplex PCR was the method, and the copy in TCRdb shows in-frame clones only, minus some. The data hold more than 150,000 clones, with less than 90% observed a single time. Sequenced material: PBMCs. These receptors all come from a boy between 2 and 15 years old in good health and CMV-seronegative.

CDR3 in DNA: TGTGCCAGCAGTGAATCAGGGGATGGCTACACCTTC. Translation gives CASSESGDGYTF. The V and J genes are TRBV6-1 and TRBJ1-2; maybe TRBD1 (6 bases). CDR1 is MNHNS and CDR2 is SASEGT in the germline V gene. This CDR3 contains 12 residues. Between the trimmed V and J ends, which lost 2 bases and 6 bases, there was a span of 7 bases.

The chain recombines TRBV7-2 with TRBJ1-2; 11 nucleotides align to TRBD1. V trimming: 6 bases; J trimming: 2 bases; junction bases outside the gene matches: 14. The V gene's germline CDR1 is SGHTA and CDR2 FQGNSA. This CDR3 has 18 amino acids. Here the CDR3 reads CASSRLLDRGPVNYGYTF. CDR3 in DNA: TGTGCCAGCAGTCGGCTATTGGACAGGGGGCCTGTAAACTATGGCTACACCTTC.

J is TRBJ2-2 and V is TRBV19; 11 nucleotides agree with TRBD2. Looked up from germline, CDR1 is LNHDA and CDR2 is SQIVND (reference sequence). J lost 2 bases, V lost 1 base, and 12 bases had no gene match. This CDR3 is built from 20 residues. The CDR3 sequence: CASSIGVGGLAGGNTGELFF. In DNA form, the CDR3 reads TGTGCCAGTAGTATAGGAGTCGGGGGCCTAGCGGGAGGCAACACCGGGGAGCTGTTTTTT.

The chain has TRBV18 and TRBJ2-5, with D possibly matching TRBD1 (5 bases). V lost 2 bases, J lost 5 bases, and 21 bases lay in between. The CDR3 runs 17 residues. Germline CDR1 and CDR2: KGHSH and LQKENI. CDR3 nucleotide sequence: TGTGCCAGCTCACCAGAGATTCCCGGGTACAGGTCGGAGACCCAGTACTTC. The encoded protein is CASSPEIPGYRSETQYF. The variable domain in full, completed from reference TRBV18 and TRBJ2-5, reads NAGVMQNPRHLVRRRGQEARLRCSPMKGHSHVYWYRQLPEEGLKFMVYLQKENIIDESGMPKERFSAEFPKEGPSILRIQQVVRGDSAAYFCASSPEIPGYRSETQYFGPGTRLLVL.

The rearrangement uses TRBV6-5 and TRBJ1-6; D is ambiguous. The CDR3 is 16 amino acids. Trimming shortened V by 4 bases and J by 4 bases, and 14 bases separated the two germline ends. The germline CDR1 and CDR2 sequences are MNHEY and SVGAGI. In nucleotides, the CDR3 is TGTGCCAGCAGTTCCTTCGGGGTAGGGTATAATTCACCCCTCCACTTT. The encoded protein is CASSSFGVGYNSPLHF.

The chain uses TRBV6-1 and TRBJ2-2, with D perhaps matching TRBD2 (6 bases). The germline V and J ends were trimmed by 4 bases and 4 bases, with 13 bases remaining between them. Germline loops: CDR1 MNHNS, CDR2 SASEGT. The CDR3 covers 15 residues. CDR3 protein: CASSVWRGSTGELFF. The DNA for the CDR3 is TGTGCCAGCAGTGTATGGAGGGGATCCACCGGGGAGCTGTTTTTT.

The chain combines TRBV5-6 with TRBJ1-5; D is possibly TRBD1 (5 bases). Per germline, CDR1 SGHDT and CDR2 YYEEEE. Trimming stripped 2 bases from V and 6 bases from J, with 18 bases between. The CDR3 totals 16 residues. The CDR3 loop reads CASSFSKQGWGQPQHF. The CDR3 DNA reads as TGTGCCAGCAGCTTTAGTAAGCAGGGTTGGGGTCAGCCCCAGCATTTT.

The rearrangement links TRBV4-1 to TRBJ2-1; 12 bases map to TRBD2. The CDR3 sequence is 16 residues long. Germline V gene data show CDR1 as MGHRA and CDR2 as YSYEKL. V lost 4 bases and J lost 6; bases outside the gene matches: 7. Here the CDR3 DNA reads TGCGCCAGCAGCCGGCCGGGACTAGCGGGTCCCAATGAGCAGTTCTTC. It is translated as CASSRPGLAGPNEQFF.

The CDR3 DNA reads as TGTGCCAGCATTGGGACACAATCCTACGAGCAGTACTTC. Amino acids: CASIGTQSYEQYF. The gene calls are TRBV2 and TRBJ2-7; perhaps TRBD1 as D (6 bases). Trimming removed 7 bases at V and 1 base at J, with 11 bases between. Germline CDR1 SNHLY, CDR2 FYNNEI. This CDR3 region has 13 residues. The whole variable domain, remainder taken from reference TRBV2 and TRBJ2-7, is EPEVTQTPSHQVTQMGQEVILRCVPISNHLYFYWYRQILGQKVEFLVSFYNNEISEKSEIFDDQFSVERPDGSNFTLKIRSTKLEDSAMYFCASIGTQSYEQYFGPGTRLTVT.

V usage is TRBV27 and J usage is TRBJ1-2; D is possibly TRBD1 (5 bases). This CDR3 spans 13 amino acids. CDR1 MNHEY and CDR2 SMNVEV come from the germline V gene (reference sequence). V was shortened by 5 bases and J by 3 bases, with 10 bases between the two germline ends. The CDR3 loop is CASSLDRDYGYTF. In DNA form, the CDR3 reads TGTGCCAGCAGTCTAGACAGAGACTATGGCTACACCTTC.

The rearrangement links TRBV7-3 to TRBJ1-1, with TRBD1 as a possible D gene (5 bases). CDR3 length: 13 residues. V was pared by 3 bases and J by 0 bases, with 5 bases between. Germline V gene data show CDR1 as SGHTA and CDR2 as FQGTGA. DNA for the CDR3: TGTGCCAGCAGCTTGACAGTGAACACTGAAGCTTTCTTT. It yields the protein CASSLTVNTEAFF.

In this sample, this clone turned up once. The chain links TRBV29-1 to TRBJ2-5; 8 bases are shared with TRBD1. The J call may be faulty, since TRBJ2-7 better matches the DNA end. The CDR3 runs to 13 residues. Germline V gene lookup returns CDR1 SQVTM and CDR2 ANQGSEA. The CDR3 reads CSVATGVSYEQYF. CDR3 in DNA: TGCAGCGTTGCGACAGGGGTCTCCTACGAGCAGTACTTC.

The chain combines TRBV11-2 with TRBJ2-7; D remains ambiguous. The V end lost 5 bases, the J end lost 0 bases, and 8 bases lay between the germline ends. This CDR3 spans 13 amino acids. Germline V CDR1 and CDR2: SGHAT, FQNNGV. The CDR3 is CASSPLSSYEQYF. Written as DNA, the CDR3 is TGTGCCAGCAGCCCGCTTAGCTCCTACGAGCAGTACTTC.

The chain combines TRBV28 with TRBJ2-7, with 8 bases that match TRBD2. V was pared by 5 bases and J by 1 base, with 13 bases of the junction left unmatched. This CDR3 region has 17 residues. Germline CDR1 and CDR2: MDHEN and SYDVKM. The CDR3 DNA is TGTGCCAGCAGTAAATCACCCGGAGCGGGAGAGTCCTACGAGCAGTACTTC. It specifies CASSKSPGAGESYEQYF.

The CDR3 spells CASSLTSGKGVGELFF. CDR3 in DNA: TGTGCCAGCAGCTTAACTAGCGGGAAAGGGGTCGGGGAGCTGTTTTTT. V is TRBV7-3 and J is TRBJ2-2; 8 positions agree with TRBD2. The V and J ends lost 0 bases and 7 bases, in that order; junction bases with no gene match: 7. Germline V gene sequence: CDR1 SGHTA, CDR2 FQGTGA. The CDR3 has 16 residues. Looking up the rest from reference TRBV7-3 and TRBJ2-2 gives the full variable domain: GAGVSQTPSNKVTEKGKYVELRCDPISGHTALYWYRQSLGQGPEFLIYFQGTGAADDSGLPNDRFFAVRPEGSVSTLKIQRTERGDSAVYLCASSLTSGKGVGELFFGEGSRLTVL.

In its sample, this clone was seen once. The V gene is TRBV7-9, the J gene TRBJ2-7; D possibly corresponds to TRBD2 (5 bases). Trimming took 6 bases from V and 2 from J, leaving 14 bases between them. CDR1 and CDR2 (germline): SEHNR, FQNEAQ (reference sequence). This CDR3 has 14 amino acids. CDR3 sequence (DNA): TGTGCCAGCAGTTCCGGGATTGTGCCCTACGAGCAGTACTTC. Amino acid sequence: CASSSGIVPYEQYF.

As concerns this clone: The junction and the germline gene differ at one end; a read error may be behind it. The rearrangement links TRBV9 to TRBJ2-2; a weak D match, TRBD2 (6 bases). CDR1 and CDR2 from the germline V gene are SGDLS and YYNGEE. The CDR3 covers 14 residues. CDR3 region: CASSPDPTPRPGVF. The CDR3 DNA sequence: TGTGCCAGCAGCCCAGACCCCACCCCGCGCCCGGGGGTTTTT. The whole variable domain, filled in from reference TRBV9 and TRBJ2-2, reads DSGVTQTPKHLITATGQRVTLRCSPRSGDLSVYWYQQSLDQGLQFLIQYYNGEERAKGNILERFSAQQFPDLHSELNLSSLELGDSALYFCASSPDPTPRPGVFGEGSRLTVL.

The CDR3 loop is CASSPQNGRSTDTQYF. CDR3 DNA: TGTGCCAGCAGCCCCCAGAACGGGAGGAGCACAGATACGCAGTATTTT. This chain joins TRBV7-9 and TRBJ2-3; 7 nucleotides align to TRBD2. The CDR3 covers 16 residues. Unmatched junction bases numbered 8, after V lost 5 bases and J lost 0 bases. Germline V gene lookup returns CDR1 SEHNR and CDR2 FQNEAQ (reference sequence).

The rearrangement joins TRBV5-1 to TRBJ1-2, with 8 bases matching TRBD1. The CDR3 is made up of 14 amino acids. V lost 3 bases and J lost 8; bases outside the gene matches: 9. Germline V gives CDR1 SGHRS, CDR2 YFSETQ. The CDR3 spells CASSSGTGSWGYTF. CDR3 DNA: TGCGCCAGCAGCTCCGGGACAGGCTCTTGGGGCTACACCTTC. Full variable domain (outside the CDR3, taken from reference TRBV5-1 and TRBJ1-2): KAGVTQTPRYLIKTRGQQVTLSCSPISGHRSVSWYQQTPGQGLQFLFEYFSETQRNKGNFPGRFSGRQFSNSRSEMNVSTLELGDSALYLCASSSGTGSWGYTFGSGTRLTVV.

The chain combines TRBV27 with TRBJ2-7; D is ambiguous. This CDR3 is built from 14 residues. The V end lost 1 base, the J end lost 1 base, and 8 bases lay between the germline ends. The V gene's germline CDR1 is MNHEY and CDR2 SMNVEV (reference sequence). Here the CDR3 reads CASSLFFRSYEQYF. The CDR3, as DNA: TGTGCCAGCAGTTTATTTTTCAGATCCTACGAGCAGTACTTC.

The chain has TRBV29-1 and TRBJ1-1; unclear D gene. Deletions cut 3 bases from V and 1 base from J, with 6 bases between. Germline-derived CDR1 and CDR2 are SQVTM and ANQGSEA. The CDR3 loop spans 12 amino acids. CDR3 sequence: CSVDPQNTEAFF. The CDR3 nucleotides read TGCAGCGTTGATCCACAGAACACTGAAGCTTTCTTT.

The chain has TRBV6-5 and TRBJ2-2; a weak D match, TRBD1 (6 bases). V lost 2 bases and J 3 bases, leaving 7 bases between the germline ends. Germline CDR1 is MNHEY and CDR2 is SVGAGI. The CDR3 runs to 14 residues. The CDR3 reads CASSYRTDTGELFF. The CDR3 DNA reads TGTGCCAGCAGTTACAGGACAGACACCGGGGAGCTGTTTTTT.

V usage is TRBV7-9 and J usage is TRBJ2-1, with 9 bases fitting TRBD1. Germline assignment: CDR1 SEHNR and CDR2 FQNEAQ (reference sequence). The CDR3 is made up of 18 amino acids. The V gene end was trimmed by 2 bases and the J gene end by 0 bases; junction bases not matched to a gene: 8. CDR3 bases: TGTGCCAGCAGCTTATGGAGGGGGACAGGGAGCTCCTACAATGAGCAGTTCTTC. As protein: CASSLWRGTGSSYNEQFF. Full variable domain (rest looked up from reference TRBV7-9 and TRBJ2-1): DTGVSQNPRHKITKRGQNVTFRCDPISEHNRLYWYRQTLGQGPEFLTYFQNEAQLEKSRLLSDRFSAERPKGSFSTLEIQRTEQGDSAMYLCASSLWRGTGSSYNEQFFGPGTRLTVL.

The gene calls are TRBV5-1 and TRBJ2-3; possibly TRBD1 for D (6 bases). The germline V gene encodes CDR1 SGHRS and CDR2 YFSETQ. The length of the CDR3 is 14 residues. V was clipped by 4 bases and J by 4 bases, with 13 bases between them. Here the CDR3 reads CASSALQGSDTQYF. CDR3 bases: TGCGCCAGCAGCGCCCTACAGGGCTCAGATACGCAGTATTTT.

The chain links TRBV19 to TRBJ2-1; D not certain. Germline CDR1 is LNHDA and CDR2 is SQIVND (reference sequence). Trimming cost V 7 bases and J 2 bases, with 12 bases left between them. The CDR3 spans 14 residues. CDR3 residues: CASIPSPAYNEQFF. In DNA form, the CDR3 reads TGTGCCAGTATTCCCTCTCCGGCCTACAATGAGCAGTTCTTC. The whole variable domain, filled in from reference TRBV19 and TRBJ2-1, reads DGGITQSPKYLFRKEGQNVTLSCEQNLNHDAMYWYRQDPGQGLRLIYYSQIVNDFQKGDIAEGYSVSREKKESFPLTVTSAQKNPTAFYLCASIPSPAYNEQFFGPGTRLTVL.

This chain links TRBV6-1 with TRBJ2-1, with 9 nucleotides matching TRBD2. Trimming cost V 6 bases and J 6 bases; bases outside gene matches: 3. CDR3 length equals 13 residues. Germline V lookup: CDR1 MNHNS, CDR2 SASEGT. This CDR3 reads CASRGTSLNEQFF. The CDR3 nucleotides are TGTGCCAGCAGGGGGACTAGCCTCAATGAGCAGTTCTTC.

The CDR3 coding sequence is TGCAGCGTTGAAGGAGACAGGGCTGGAAACACCATATATTTT. The encoded protein is CSVEGDRAGNTIYF. This chain connects TRBV29-1 to TRBJ1-3; 7 nucleotides match TRBD1. Germline V lookup: CDR1 SQVTM, CDR2 ANQGSEA. V was clipped by 1 base and J by 2 bases; unmatched bases: 2. This CDR3 contains 14 residues.

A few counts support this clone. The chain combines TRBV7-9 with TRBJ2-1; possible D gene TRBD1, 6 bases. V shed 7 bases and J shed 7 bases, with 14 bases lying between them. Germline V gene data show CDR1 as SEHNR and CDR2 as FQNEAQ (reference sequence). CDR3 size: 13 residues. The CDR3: CASNQGSRNEQFF. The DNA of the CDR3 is TGTGCCAGCAACCAGGGGTCACGGAATGAGCAGTTCTTC.